The 26 T cell receptor beta chains in this list originate from one sample, sequenced in a study of cytomegalovirus exposure and HLA in healthy donors. The PCR was carried out with 60 Vbeta primers and 13 Jbeta primers. Repertoires were generated with immunoSEQ multiplex PCR, while TCRdb's copy carries only in-frame clones and drops some. The sample carries 100,000 or so clones, 65% to 90% recorded once. Sequencing was carried out using PBMCs. These receptors all stem from a young man in good health and CMV-seropositive.

The chain carries TRBV5-1 and TRBJ2-5, with D possibly TRBD1 on 6 matching bases. Trimming shortened V by 4 bases and J by 1 base, and 11 bases separated the two germline ends. The CDR3 extends over 14 amino acids. The germline CDR1 and CDR2 sequences are SGHRS and YFSETQ. CDR3 region: CASSGQSVQETQYF. CDR3 nucleotide sequence: TGCGCCAGCAGCGGACAGAGCGTCCAAGAGACCCAGTACTTC.

The J gene is TRBJ2-2, the V gene TRBV10-1, with 10 bases aligning to TRBD1. This CDR3 comprises 16 residues. Unmatched junction bases numbered 3, after V lost 0 bases and J lost 5 bases. From germline, CDR1 is WNHNN and CDR2 SYGVQD (reference sequence). The CDR3 is CASSESQDRGTGELFF. CDR3 bases: TGCGCCAGCAGTGAGTCCCAGGACAGGGGGACCGGGGAGCTGTTTTTT.

V and J are TRBV6-6 and TRBJ2-7; TRBD1 aligns across 9 bases. The CDR3 is made up of 14 amino acids. Germline values: CDR1 MNHNY, CDR2 SVGAGI (reference sequence). The ends lost 4 bases at V and 3 bases at J; junction bases unmatched: 4. Here the CDR3 reads CASSSPGQGYEQYF. DNA for the CDR3: TGTGCCAGCAGTTCCCCGGGACAGGGCTACGAGCAGTACTTC.

This clone was observed once. The chain links TRBV9 to TRBJ2-2, with 8 positions matching TRBD1. V dropped 3 bases and J dropped 8; count of bases not matched to a gene: 6. The CDR3 spans 14 residues. From germline, CDR1 is SGDLS and CDR2 YYNGEE. CDR3 DNA sequence: TGTGCCAGCAGCGACCGGACAGGGTGGGGGGAGCTGTTTTTT. Its translation is CASSDRTGWGELFF.

The gene calls are TRBV4-3 and TRBJ2-1; perhaps TRBD2 as D (6 bases). This CDR3 has 16 amino acids. Germline V CDR1 and CDR2: LGHNA, YSLEER. Trimming took off 0 bases at V and 4 bases at J, with 13 bases between the two ends. CDR3 DNA: TGCGCCAGCAGCCAAGAAGCCGGGACTGGATACAATGAGCAGTTCTTC. It translates to CASSQEAGTGYNEQFF.

The V and J genes are TRBV18 and TRBJ2-7; TRBD2 matches 9 bases. V trimming: 3 bases; J trimming: 6 bases; junction bases outside the gene matches: 9. The germline V gene encodes CDR1 KGHSH and CDR2 LQKENI. The CDR3 contains 15 residues. CDR3 amino acids: CASSPSYERGAEQYF. The CDR3 DNA sequence: TGTGCCAGCTCACCGAGTTACGAGCGGGGGGCCGAGCAGTACTTC.

The chain couples TRBV5-4 to TRBJ2-1; the D gene is possibly TRBD2 (7 bases). Trimming left V 4 bases short and J 4 bases short, with 18 bases between. The germline V gene has CDR1 SGHNT and CDR2 YYREEE (reference sequence). This CDR3 comprises 16 residues. In DNA form, the CDR3 reads TGTGCCAGCAGCCTAGACGGGGGGCAGGGTTACAATGAGCAGTTCTTC. The encoded protein is CASSLDGGQGYNEQFF.

The V and J genes are TRBV15 and TRBJ1-5; the D is unclear. V lost 4 bases, J lost 6 bases, and 7 bases lay in between. This CDR3 has 12 residues. Germline V CDR1 and CDR2: LNHNV, YYDKDF (reference sequence). The CDR3 DNA reads as TGTGCCACCAGCACCCTTAGTCAGCCCCAGCATTTT. Encoded protein: CATSTLSQPQHF.

This clone was observed a few times. This chain links TRBV7-6 with TRBJ1-2, with no clear D. Germline values: CDR1 SGHVS, CDR2 FNYEAQ. The CDR3 totals 15 residues. Trimming pared 5 bases from V and 3 bases from J, leaving 16 bases between. The CDR3 region is CASSLRGGSHYGYTF. CDR3 nucleotides: TGTGCCAGCAGCCTACGAGGAGGCAGCCACTATGGCTACACCTTC. Complete variable domain (other parts from reference TRBV7-6 and TRBJ1-2): GAGVSQSPRYKVTKRGQDVALRCDPISGHVSLYWYRQALGQGPEFLTYFNYEAQQDKSGLPNDRFSAERPEGSISTLTIQRTEQRDSAMYRCASSLRGGSHYGYTFGSGTRLTVV.

This chain links TRBV28 with TRBJ2-4; possibly TRBD1 for D (6 bases). The CDR3 covers 13 residues. Germline CDR1 MDHEN, CDR2 SYDVKM. V was trimmed by 2 bases and J by 8 bases, leaving 10 bases between them. In nucleotides, the CDR3 is TGTGCCAGCAGTTTAGGCAGGGGTGACATTCAGTACTTC. The encoded protein is CASSLGRGDIQYF. The whole variable domain, remainder taken from reference TRBV28 and TRBJ2-4, is DVKVTQSSRYLVKRTGEKVFLECVQDMDHENMFWYRQDPGLGLRLIYFSYDVKMKEKGDIPEGYSVSREKKERFSLILESASTNQTSMYLCASSLGRGDIQYFGAGTRLSVL.

Written as DNA, the CDR3 is TGTGCCAGCAGCTCACAGGGGCCAGATACGCAGTATTTT. Its protein product is CASSSQGPDTQYF. The chain employs TRBV7-3 and TRBJ2-3; 7 bases line up with TRBD1. Per the germline V gene, CDR1 is SGHTA and CDR2 is FQGTGA. The trim removed 4 bases at V and 4 bases at J, leaving 2 bases unmatched. This CDR3 has 13 amino acids.

The genes are TRBV5-6 and TRBJ2-7, with 7 bases lining up with TRBD1. The germline V gene encodes CDR1 SGHDT and CDR2 YYEEEE. The J segment lost 3 bases and the V segment lost 1 base, leaving 10 bases of the junction unmatched. The length of the CDR3 is 16 residues. The CDR3 is CASSLKLTGPFYEQYF. In nucleotides, the CDR3 is TGTGCCAGCAGCTTGAAACTGACAGGGCCCTTCTACGAGCAGTACTTC.

The CDR3 protein is CASRTDRGHYGYTF. CDR3 nucleotides: TGTGCCAGTAGGACGGACAGGGGTCACTATGGCTACACCTTC. The V gene is TRBV19, the J gene TRBJ1-2; 9 nucleotides agree with TRBD1. The germline V gene has CDR1 LNHDA and CDR2 SQIVND (reference sequence). Trimming took 6 bases from V and 3 from J; bases not matched to a gene: 5. The CDR3 extends over 14 amino acids.

V is TRBV5-4 and J is TRBJ1-3; the D gene is possibly TRBD1 (5 bases). The germline V gene encodes CDR1 SGHNT and CDR2 YYREEE (reference sequence). This CDR3 has 16 residues. The ends were cut back, 10 bases at V and 0 bases at J, with 20 bases in the middle. CDR3 coding DNA: TGTGCCGCAGCCCGATGGACACCGCTCTCTGGAAACACCATATATTTT. It is translated as CAAARWTPLSGNTIYF.

This clone is a singleton in its sample. The chain recombines TRBV19 with TRBJ2-2; unclear D gene. From germline, CDR1 is LNHDA and CDR2 SQIVND (reference sequence). CDR3 length equals 14 residues. Trimming shortened V by 3 bases and J by 2 bases, and 7 bases separated the two germline ends. The CDR3 nucleotides read TGTGCCAGTAGTATGGCAATCAACACCGGGGAGCTGTTTTTT. Its translation: CASSMAINTGELFF. The full variable domain, completed using reference TRBV19 and TRBJ2-2, is DGGITQSPKYLFRKEGQNVTLSCEQNLNHDAMYWYRQDPGQGLRLIYYSQIVNDFQKGDIAEGYSVSREKKESFPLTVTSAQKNPTAFYLCASSMAINTGELFFGEGSRLTVL.

The chain employs TRBV7-3 and TRBJ2-7; no clear D gene. CDR3 length: 13 amino acids. Trimming took 2 bases from V and 1 from J, leaving 6 bases between them. Per germline, CDR1 SGHTA and CDR2 FQGTGA. The CDR3 loop reads CASSLEHSYEQYF. The DNA of the CDR3 is TGTGCCAGCAGCTTAGAACATTCCTACGAGCAGTACTTC.

The V and J genes are TRBV5-4 and TRBJ1-1, with D possibly TRBD1 on 5 matching bases. This CDR3 comprises 14 residues. Deletions cut 4 bases from V and 4 bases from J, with 14 bases between. Germline assignment: CDR1 SGHNT and CDR2 YYREEE (reference sequence). The CDR3 region has the DNA TGTGCCAGCAGCCTCAGGGTTCGAGGCACTGAAGCTTTCTTT. Protein product: CASSLRVRGTEAFF.

This chain joins TRBV18 and TRBJ1-2; the match to TRBD1 covers 10 bases. The CDR3 contains 17 residues. Germline CDR1 and CDR2: KGHSH and LQKENI. The V and J ends lost 1 base and 5 bases, in that order; junction bases with no gene match: 10. The CDR3 is CASSPQWDRGLSYGYTF. The CDR3 nucleotides read TGTGCCAGCTCACCACAGTGGGACAGGGGATTGTCTTATGGCTACACCTTC. Combining the CDR3 with reference TRBV18 and TRBJ1-2 gives the whole variable domain NAGVMQNPRHLVRRRGQEARLRCSPMKGHSHVYWYRQLPEEGLKFMVYLQKENIIDESGMPKERFSAEFPKEGPSILRIQQVVRGDSAAYFCASSPQWDRGLSYGYTFGSGTRLTVV.

This clone has just one count. The chain employs TRBV28 and TRBJ2-5, with D perhaps matching TRBD2 (5 bases). This CDR3 has 20 residues. The V gene's germline CDR1 is MDHEN and CDR2 SYDVKM. Trimming took 0 bases from V and 5 from J, leaving 28 bases between them. The CDR3 region has the DNA TGTGCCAGCAGTTTATGGCGGGTCAAGGATTTAGGAAGTATCTTGGAGACCCAGTACTTC. Protein sequence: CASSLWRVKDLGSILETQYF. The entire variable domain, with the rest obtained from reference TRBV28 and TRBJ2-5, is as follows: DVKVTQSSRYLVKRTGEKVFLECVQDMDHENMFWYRQDPGLGLRLIYFSYDVKMKEKGDIPEGYSVSREKKERFSLILESASTNQTSMYLCASSLWRVKDLGSILETQYFGPGTRLLVL.

This chain links TRBV6-5 with TRBJ2-2, with TRBD1 as a possible D gene (5 bases). Trimming took off 0 bases at V and 8 bases at J, with 16 bases between the two ends. Per the germline V gene, CDR1 is MNHEY and CDR2 is SVGAGI. The CDR3 spans 16 residues. Here the CDR3 DNA reads TGTGCCAGCAGTTACTCGAATCGTCAGGGTTGGGGGGAGCTGTTTTTT. Amino acid sequence: CASSYSNRQGWGELFF.

This chain uses TRBV4-1 with TRBJ2-1, with 12 nucleotides matching TRBD2. This CDR3 has 17 residues. Trimming took 3 bases from V and 8 from J; bases not matched to a gene: 11. The germline gives CDR1 MGHRA, CDR2 YSYEKL. CDR3 protein: CASSHLGTSGGYDEQFF. CDR3 DNA: TGCGCCAGCAGCCATCTCGGAACTAGCGGGGGGTACGATGAGCAGTTCTTC.

The chain employs TRBV5-1 and TRBJ2-5; the D gene is possibly TRBD1 (5 bases). V lost 7 bases, J lost 2 bases, and 9 bases lay in between. The germline gives CDR1 SGHRS, CDR2 YFSETQ. This CDR3 region has 12 residues. The CDR3 coding sequence is TGCGCCAGCGCAAGACAGCAAGAGACCCAGTACTTC. Translating gives CASARQQETQYF.

This chain connects TRBV5-4 to TRBJ2-3, with D maybe TRBD1 (5 bases). The CDR3 spans 14 residues. The germline gives CDR1 SGHNT, CDR2 YYREEE (reference sequence). V was cut by 0 bases and J by 6 bases, with 11 bases left in between. CDR3 DNA: TGTGCCAGCAGCTTGGATGCTGGGGCGGATACGCAGTATTTT. Residues: CASSLDAGADTQYF.

This chain joins TRBV6-5 and TRBJ2-1, with D unresolved. The germline V and J ends were trimmed by 2 bases and 7 bases, with 9 bases remaining between them. Germline CDR1 is MNHEY and CDR2 is SVGAGI. The CDR3 sequence is 13 residues long. The CDR3 bases are TGTGCCAGCAGTTACGACTTCTTAAATGAGCAGTTCTTC. This translates into CASSYDFLNEQFF.

The sample holds one count of this clone. This sequence joins TRBV6-1 and TRBJ2-7, with a tentative D call TRBD2 (6 bases). From germline, CDR1 is MNHNS and CDR2 SASEGT. This CDR3 has 13 amino acids. V shed 6 bases and J shed 5 bases, with 14 bases lying between them. CDR3 in amino acids: CASRAPAGNEQYF. The CDR3 region has the DNA TGTGCCAGCAGAGCCCCCGCGGGGAACGAGCAGTACTTC.

The chain's CDR3 is CASSHGGQETQYF. The CDR3 DNA follows: TGTGCCAGCTCACACGGAGGGCAAGAGACCCAGTACTTC. The genes are TRBV18 and TRBJ2-5, with D perhaps matching TRBD2 (6 bases). The CDR3 totals 13 residues. CDR1 and CDR2 from the germline V gene are KGHSH and LQKENI. Trimming shortened V by 4 bases and J by 2 bases, and 8 bases separated the two germline ends.